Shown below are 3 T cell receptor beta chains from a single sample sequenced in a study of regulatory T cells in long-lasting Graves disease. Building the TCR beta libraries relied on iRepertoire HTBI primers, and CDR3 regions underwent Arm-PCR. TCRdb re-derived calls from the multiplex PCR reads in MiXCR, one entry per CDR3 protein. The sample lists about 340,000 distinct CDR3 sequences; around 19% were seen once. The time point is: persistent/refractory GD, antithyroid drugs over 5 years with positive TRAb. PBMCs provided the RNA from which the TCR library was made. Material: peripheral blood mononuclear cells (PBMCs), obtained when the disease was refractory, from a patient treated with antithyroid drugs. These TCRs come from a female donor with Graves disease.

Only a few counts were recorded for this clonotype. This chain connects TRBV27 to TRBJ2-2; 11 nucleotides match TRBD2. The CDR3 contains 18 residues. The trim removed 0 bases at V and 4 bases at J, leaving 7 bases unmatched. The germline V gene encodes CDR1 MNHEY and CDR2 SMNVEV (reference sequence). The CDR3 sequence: CASSLSLIGTSGTGELFF. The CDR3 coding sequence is TGTGCCAGCAGTTTATCGTTAATCGGGACTAGCGGCACCGGGGAGCTGTTTTTT.

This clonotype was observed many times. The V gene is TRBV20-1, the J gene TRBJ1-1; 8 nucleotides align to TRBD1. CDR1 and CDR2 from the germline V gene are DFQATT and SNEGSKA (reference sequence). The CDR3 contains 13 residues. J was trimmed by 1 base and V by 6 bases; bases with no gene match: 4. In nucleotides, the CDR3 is TGCAGTGCCAGGACAGGGTCGAACACTGAAGCTTTCTTT. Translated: CSARTGSNTEAFF.

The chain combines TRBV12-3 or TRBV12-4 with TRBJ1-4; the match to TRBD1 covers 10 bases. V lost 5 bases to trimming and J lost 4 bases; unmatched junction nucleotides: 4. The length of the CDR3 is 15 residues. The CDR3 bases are TGTGCCAGCAGTCCTCGGGACAGGGGTAATGAAAAACTGTTTTTT. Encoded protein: CASSPRDRGNEKLFF.